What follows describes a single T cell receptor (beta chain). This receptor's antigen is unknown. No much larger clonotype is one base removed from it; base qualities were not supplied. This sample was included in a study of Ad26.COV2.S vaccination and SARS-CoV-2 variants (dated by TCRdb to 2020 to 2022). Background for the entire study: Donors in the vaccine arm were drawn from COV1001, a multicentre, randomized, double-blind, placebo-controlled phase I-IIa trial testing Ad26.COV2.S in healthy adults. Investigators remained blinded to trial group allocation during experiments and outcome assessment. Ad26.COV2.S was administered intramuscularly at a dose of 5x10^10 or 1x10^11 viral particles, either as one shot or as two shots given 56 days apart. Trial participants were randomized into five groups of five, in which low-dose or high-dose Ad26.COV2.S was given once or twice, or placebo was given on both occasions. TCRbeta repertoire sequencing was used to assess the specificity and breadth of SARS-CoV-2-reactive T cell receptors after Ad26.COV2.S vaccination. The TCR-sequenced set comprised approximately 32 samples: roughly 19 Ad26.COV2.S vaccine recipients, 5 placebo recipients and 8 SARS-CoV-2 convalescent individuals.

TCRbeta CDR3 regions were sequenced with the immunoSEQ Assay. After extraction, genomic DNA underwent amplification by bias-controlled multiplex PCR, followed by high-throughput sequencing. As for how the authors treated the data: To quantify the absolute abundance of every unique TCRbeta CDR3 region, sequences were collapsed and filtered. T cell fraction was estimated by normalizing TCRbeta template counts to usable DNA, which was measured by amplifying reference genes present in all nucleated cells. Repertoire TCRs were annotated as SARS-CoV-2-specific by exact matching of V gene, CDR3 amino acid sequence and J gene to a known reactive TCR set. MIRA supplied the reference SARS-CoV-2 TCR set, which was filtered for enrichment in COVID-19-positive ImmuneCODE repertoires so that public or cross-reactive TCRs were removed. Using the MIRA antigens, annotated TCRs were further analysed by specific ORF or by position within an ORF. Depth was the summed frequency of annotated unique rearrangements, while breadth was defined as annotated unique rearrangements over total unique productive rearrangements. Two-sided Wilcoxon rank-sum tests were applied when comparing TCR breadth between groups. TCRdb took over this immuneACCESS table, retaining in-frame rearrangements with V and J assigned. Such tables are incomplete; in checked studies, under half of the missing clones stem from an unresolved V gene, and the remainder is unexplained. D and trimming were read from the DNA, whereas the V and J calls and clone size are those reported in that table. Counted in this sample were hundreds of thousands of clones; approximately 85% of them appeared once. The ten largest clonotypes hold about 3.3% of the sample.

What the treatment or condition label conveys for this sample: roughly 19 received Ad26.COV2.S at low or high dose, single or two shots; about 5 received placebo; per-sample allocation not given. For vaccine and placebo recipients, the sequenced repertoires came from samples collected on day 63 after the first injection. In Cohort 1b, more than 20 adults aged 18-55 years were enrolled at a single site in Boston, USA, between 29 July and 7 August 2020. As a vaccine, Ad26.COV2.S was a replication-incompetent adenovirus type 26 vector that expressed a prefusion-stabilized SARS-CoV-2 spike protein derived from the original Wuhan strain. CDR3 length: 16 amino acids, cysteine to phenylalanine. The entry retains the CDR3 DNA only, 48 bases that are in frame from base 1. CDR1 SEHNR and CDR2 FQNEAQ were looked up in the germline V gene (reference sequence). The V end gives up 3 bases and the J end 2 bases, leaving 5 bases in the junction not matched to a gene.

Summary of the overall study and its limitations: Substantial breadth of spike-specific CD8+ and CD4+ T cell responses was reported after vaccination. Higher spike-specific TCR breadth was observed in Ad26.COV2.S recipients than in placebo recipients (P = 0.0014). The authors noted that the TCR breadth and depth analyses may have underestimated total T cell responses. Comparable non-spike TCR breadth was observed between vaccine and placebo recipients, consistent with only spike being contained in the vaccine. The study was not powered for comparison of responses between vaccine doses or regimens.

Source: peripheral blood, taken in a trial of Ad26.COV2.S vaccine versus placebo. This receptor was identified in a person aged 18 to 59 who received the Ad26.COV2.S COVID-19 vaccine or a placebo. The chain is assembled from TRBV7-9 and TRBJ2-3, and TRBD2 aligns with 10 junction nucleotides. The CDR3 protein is CASSFLAGEPTDTQYF. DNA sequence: TGTGCCAGCAGCTTTCTAGCGGGAGAGCCCACAGATACGCAGTATTTT.